This T cell receptor beta chain appears in the sequencing data of a study of T cells after yellow fever vaccination. Study-wide background: The authors prepared low-cell-number fractions using SMART-Seq v4 Ultra Low Input. Study results and caveats: Some clonotypes, a small share, were shared between CD4 and CD8 compartments. Reappearance after the booster was seen for most primary-vaccination clones, at 95% to 97% CD4 and 75% to 90% CD8. Any FACS-sorted repertoire could hold abundant clonotypes that contaminate it from the bulk population.

This clonotype has a handful of counts. The antigen is undetermined. The CDR3 length is 16 residues. CDR1 is SGDLS, CDR2 YYNGEE, per germline. V lost 3 bases, J lost 0 bases, and 16 bases lay in between. TCRdb ran MiXCR on the 5' RACE reads and lists one entry per CDR3 protein. The sample holds about 630,000 distinct CDR3 sequences; 9% to 15% are singletons and the top ten take around 14%. The chain joins TRBV9 to TRBJ2-7, with D possibly being TRBD1 or TRBD2 (5 bases each). The TCR sequence derives from a man younger than 45 who received the YFV17D yellow fever vaccine. Sequences were derived from PBMCs, sampled on the day of the yellow fever booster vaccination. This CDR3 reads CASSARGDGGSYEQYF. CDR3 coding DNA: TGTGCCAGCAGCGCGAGGGGAGATGGAGGCTCCTACGAGCAGTACTTC.